Below are 27 T cell receptor beta chains sequenced from a single sample in a study of response to subunit inactivated influenza vaccine. TCRdb reanalysed the RT-PCR reads using MiXCR and keeps one entry per CDR3 protein. The sample lists under 850,000 distinct CDR3 sequences, around 20% occurring once. The specimen comprised PBMCs from blood, sampled 5 days after vaccination. The receptors shown here come from a man aged 45 to 65 who received an inactivated influenza vaccine.

The gene calls are TRBV3-1 and TRBJ1-2; TRBD1 agrees at 10 bases. The CDR3 extends over 20 amino acids. The germline CDR1 and CDR2 sequences are LGHDT and YNNKEL (reference sequence). Trimming cost V 0 bases and J 4 bases; bases outside gene matches: 17. Here the CDR3 DNA reads TGTGCCAGCAGCCAAGATTCCACAACTAGCGGGACAGGGGCAATCTATGGCTACACCTTC. Translation: CASSQDSTTSGTGAIYGYTF.

This clonotype has a count of ten or more. The V gene is TRBV7-2, the J gene TRBJ1-6; possible D gene TRBD1, 5 bases. The CDR3 loop spans 13 amino acids. Between the trimmed V and J ends, which lost 5 bases and 10 bases, there was a span of 12 bases. Germline assignment: CDR1 SGHTA and CDR2 FQGNSA. The CDR3 coding sequence is TGTGCCAGCAGCCCGGGGACGCTGTCACCCCTCCACTTT. It is translated as CASSPGTLSPLHF.

This rearrangement joins TRBV4-3 to TRBJ1-2; the match to TRBD1 covers 7 bases. The CDR3 length is 13 residues. Germline CDR1 and CDR2: LGHNA and YSLEER. Trimming cost V 3 bases and J 5 bases; bases outside gene matches: 3. CDR3 sequence reads: CASSHRQGYGYTF. CDR3 nucleotide sequence: TGCGCCAGCAGCCATAGACAGGGTTATGGCTACACCTTC.

This clonotype was seen ten or more times. V gene TRBV29-1 combines with J gene TRBJ2-7; no firm D call. Trimming left V 6 bases short and J 2 bases short, with 11 bases between. CDR1 is SQVTM, CDR2 ANQGSEA, per germline. This CDR3 has 12 amino acids. DNA of the CDR3: TGCAGCGTGACGTCGCCTCCCTACGAGCAGTACTTC. This translates into CSVTSPPYEQYF.

The chain uses TRBV2 and TRBJ1-4; D gene ambiguous. CDR1 SNHLY and CDR2 FYNNEI come from the germline V gene. CDR3 size: 13 residues. Trimming shortened V by 6 bases and J by 5 bases, and 10 bases separated the two germline ends. CDR3 nucleotides: TGTGCCAGCAGGGCAGGCAGGAATGAAAAACTGTTTTTT. Translated, it gives CASRAGRNEKLFF.

The chain recombines TRBV12-3 or TRBV12-4 with TRBJ1-6, with D tentatively TRBD1 (5 bases). This CDR3 region has 15 residues. V was trimmed by 6 bases and J by 6 bases, leaving 15 bases between them. CDR3 residues: CASSYMAGPNSPLHF. The DNA for the CDR3 is TGTGCCAGCAGCTACATGGCAGGGCCTAATTCACCCCTCCACTTT.

The chain combines TRBV20-1 with TRBJ2-5; D remains unclear. V gave up 1 base and J gave up 2 bases, with 8 bases separating them. Germline CDR1 is DFQATT and CDR2 is SNEGSKA (reference sequence). This CDR3 spans 13 amino acids. The CDR3 spells CSARGPRQETQYF. The DNA for the CDR3 is TGCAGTGCTAGAGGCCCCAGACAAGAGACCCAGTACTTC.

This clonotype was seen a few times. The chain recombines TRBV29-1 with TRBJ1-1; D not resolved. The CDR3 totals 13 residues. V was shortened by 2 bases and J by 2 bases, with 9 bases between the two germline ends. Germline CDR1 and CDR2: SQVTM and ANQGSEA. The CDR3 spells CSVEQRPNTEAFF. CDR3 nucleotides: TGCAGCGTTGAACAACGGCCAAACACTGAAGCTTTCTTT.

This clonotype was recorded at least ten times. The chain links TRBV20-1 to TRBJ1-2; no clear D gene. The ends were cut back, 3 bases at V and 5 bases at J, with 13 bases in the middle. Germline V lookup: CDR1 DFQATT, CDR2 SNEGSKA (reference sequence). The CDR3 runs to 13 residues. The DNA of the CDR3 is TGCAGTGCTAGTCCCTCCGGAAGTTATGGCTACACCTTC. It yields the protein CSASPSGSYGYTF.

At least ten counts were recorded for this clonotype. J is TRBJ2-3 and V is TRBV5-1; D is ambiguous. The V gene's germline CDR1 is SGHRS and CDR2 YFSETQ. The V gene lost 2 bases and the J gene lost 4 bases, with 8 bases spanning the gap. This CDR3 region has 13 residues. CDR3 DNA sequence: TGCGCCAGCAGCTTTACGGCGTCAGATACGCAGTATTTT. This translates into CASSFTASDTQYF.

This clonotype was detected a few times. This chain joins TRBV20-1 and TRBJ2-2; 13 nucleotides align to TRBD2. The ends lost 3 bases at V and 4 bases at J; junction bases unmatched: 5. This CDR3 is built from 16 residues. The germline V gene has CDR1 DFQATT and CDR2 SNEGSKA (reference sequence). The CDR3 sequence: CSARTSGGPGTGELFF. The CDR3 DNA follows: TGCAGTGCTAGGACTAGCGGGGGGCCTGGCACCGGGGAGCTGTTTTTT.

This clonotype was recorded at least ten times. This chain links TRBV7-2 with TRBJ2-7; D is possibly TRBD1 (5 bases). Trimming removed 0 bases at V and 5 bases at J, with 17 bases between. The length of the CDR3 is 16 residues. CDR1 is SGHTA and CDR2 is FQGNSA in the germline V gene. The DNA of the CDR3 is TGTGCCAGCAGCTTAGCTTTGGGCAGTTGGGGCGACGAGCAGTACTTC. Its translation: CASSLALGSWGDEQYF.

The rearrangement uses TRBV3-1 and TRBJ1-2; no firm D call. Germline V gene sequence: CDR1 LGHDT, CDR2 YNNKEL (reference sequence). The V end was cut by 3 bases, the J end by 7 bases, with 15 bases between. This CDR3 is 14 amino acids long. The CDR3 nucleotides are TGTGCCAGCAGCCAGACTCGGATATCGGGTGGCTACACCTTC. Its translation is CASSQTRISGGYTF.

This clonotype has only a few counts. This chain connects TRBV28 to TRBJ2-3; no clear D. The V end was cut by 2 bases, the J end by 2 bases, with 11 bases between. The CDR3 totals 15 residues. Germline V gene sequence: CDR1 MDHEN, CDR2 SYDVKM. The CDR3 reads CASSLRGGPTDTQYF. The CDR3 DNA reads as TGTGCCAGCAGTTTACGTGGTGGCCCCACAGATACGCAGTATTTT.

This clonotype was detected a few times. The chain joins TRBV7-2 to TRBJ1-2; unclear D gene. This CDR3 contains 13 residues. The germline V gene encodes CDR1 SGHTA and CDR2 FQGNSA. Trimming stripped 5 bases from V and 5 bases from J, with 12 bases between. The CDR3 DNA reads TGTGCCAGCAGCCGAGTAGGGTGGTATGGCTACACCTTC. It specifies CASSRVGWYGYTF.

A remark on this clonotype: A junction end diverges from the germline sequence, so it may reflect a read error. This chain uses TRBV12-3 or TRBV12-4 with TRBJ1-4; TRBD1 aligns across 7 bases. This CDR3 has 14 residues. The chain's CDR3 is CASSLGGAFEKLFF. CDR3 DNA: TGTGCCAGCAGCTTAGGGGGCGCGTTTGAAAAACTGTTTTTT.

Here the CDR3 DNA reads TGTGCCAGCAGTTTACCCGCCCAAGGCACAGATACGCAGTATTTT. This sequence encodes CASSLPAQGTDTQYF. This chain links TRBV12-3 or TRBV12-4 with TRBJ2-3; no definite D call. V was shortened by 2 bases and J by 1 base, with 10 bases between the two germline ends. The CDR3 is 15 residues long.

In its sample, this clonotype was seen a few times. The chain has TRBV12-3 or TRBV12-4 and TRBJ1-1; TRBD1 agrees at 8 bases. The V segment lost 7 bases and the J segment 0 bases; nucleotides outside the gene matches: 4. The CDR3 sequence is 14 residues long. CDR3 in DNA: TGTGCCAGCATTTTGACAGGGGTGAACACTGAAGCTTTCTTT. Translating gives CASILTGVNTEAFF.

The CDR3 DNA follows: TGTGCCAGCAGCTCGGGACTAGCGGGGGGGCTCGAGCAGTACTTC. It encodes CASSSGLAGGLEQYF. The V gene is TRBV7-9, the J gene TRBJ2-7; TRBD2 matches 16 bases. The J segment lost 6 bases and the V segment lost 4 bases, leaving 3 bases of the junction unmatched. Germline assignment: CDR1 SEHNR and CDR2 FQNEAQ (reference sequence). This CDR3 region has 15 residues.

The chain couples TRBV4-2 to TRBJ2-5; possibly TRBD2 for D (7 bases). Germline V gene sequence: CDR1 LGHNA, CDR2 YNFKEQ. The CDR3 contains 18 residues. V lost 2 bases and J lost 5, with 24 bases in between. CDR3 bases: TGTGCCAGCAGCCAAATCCCCTTCTTGGGGGGGCCCTCCGAGACCCAGTACTTC. Protein: CASSQIPFLGGPSETQYF.

This clonotype was picked up many times. V usage is TRBV29-1 and J usage is TRBJ2-1, with 9 bases lining up with TRBD2. Germline CDR1 is SQVTM and CDR2 is ANQGSEA. V lost 6 bases, J lost 6 bases, and 15 bases stayed unmatched. The CDR3 runs 16 residues. The CDR3 reads CSVATPPAGGPNEQFF. The CDR3 bases are TGCAGCGTCGCTACCCCCCCAGCGGGAGGTCCCAATGAGCAGTTCTTC.

V gene TRBV20-1 combines with J gene TRBJ1-5; no clear D. The CDR3 covers 13 residues. In germline, CDR1 is DFQATT, CDR2 SNEGSKA (reference sequence). Trimming removed 6 bases at V and 4 bases at J, with 13 bases between. The chain's CDR3 is CSARVARNQPQHF. The CDR3 DNA follows: TGCAGTGCAAGGGTGGCAAGAAATCAGCCCCAGCATTTT.

In its sample, this clonotype was seen many times. The J gene is TRBJ2-7, the V gene TRBV5-1; D is uncertain. Per the germline V gene, CDR1 is SGHRS and CDR2 is YFSETQ. The CDR3 is 13 residues long. V lost 0 bases and J 2 bases, leaving 6 bases between the germline ends. Here the CDR3 DNA reads TGCGCCAGCAGCTTGGTTCTAGCCTACGAGCAGTACTTC. Encoded protein: CASSLVLAYEQYF.

This clonotype was observed at least ten times. This chain connects TRBV20-1 to TRBJ2-5; 9 bases are shared with TRBD1. The V gene's germline CDR1 is DFQATT and CDR2 SNEGSKA (reference sequence). V shed 0 bases, J shed 4 bases, and the junction held 6 bases outside the gene matches. The CDR3 length is 15 residues. The CDR3 is CSARDLDRGRETQYF. The CDR3 bases are TGCAGTGCTAGAGACCTGGACAGGGGCAGAGAGACCCAGTACTTC.

The J gene is TRBJ2-1, the V gene TRBV27; the match to TRBD2 covers 7 bases. Germline CDR1 MNHEY, CDR2 SMNVEV (reference sequence). V was pared by 6 bases and J by 9 bases, with 14 bases of the junction left unmatched. The CDR3 runs 15 residues. CDR3 nucleotide sequence: TGTGCCAGCAGGGGCGGGAGAGGTAAGGTTCTTGAGCAGTTCTTC. Its protein is CASRGGRGKVLEQFF.

The chain uses TRBV5-6 and TRBJ2-6, with 8 bases lining up with TRBD1. Germline V CDR1 and CDR2: SGHDT, YYEEEE. With 1 base clipped from V and 4 bases from J, the junction kept 7 bases outside the gene matches. The CDR3 is made up of 17 amino acids. The CDR3 region is CASSLYQGAPGANVLTF. The CDR3 DNA is TGTGCCAGCAGCTTGTATCAGGGGGCGCCAGGGGCCAACGTCCTGACTTTC.

The V call is TRBV5-1, the J call TRBJ2-5, with TRBD2 identical over 9 bases. Germline V gene lookup returns CDR1 SGHRS and CDR2 YFSETQ. The V gene end was trimmed by 5 bases and the J gene end by 5 bases; junction bases not matched to a gene: 4. The CDR3 is 13 amino acids. The CDR3 region is CASSEAGGETQYF. CDR3 nucleotide sequence: TGCGCCAGCAGTGAAGCGGGGGGCGAGACCCAGTACTTC. Drawing the rest from reference TRBV5-1 and TRBJ2-5, the complete variable domain is KAGVTQTPRYLIKTRGQQVTLSCSPISGHRSVSWYQQTPGQGLQFLFEYFSETQRNKGNFPGRFSGRQFSNSRSEMNVSTLELGDSALYLCASSEAGGETQYFGPGTRLLVL.